This TCR beta chain was captured by sequencing in a study of cytomegalovirus exposure and HLA in healthy donors. Study observations and caveats: Rarity marked most TCR sequences, yet some public TCRs occurred in many donors. Most TCR beta V segments were productive about 90% or about 30% of the time in an earlier analysis.

Trimming left V 1 base short and J 0 bases short, with 10 bases between. The germline CDR1 and CDR2 sequences are LGHNA and YSLEER. The CDR3 is 16 residues long. As to this clone: Antigen: not known. Within the sample, other DNA sequences also encode this same CDR3.

60 Vbeta and 13 Jbeta primers were used in PCR. Measured with immunoSEQ multiplex PCR; TCRdb has only the in-frame clones, and not every one. Found here are some 110,000 clones, about 80% of them singletons; the top ten hold 4.5% to 5%. The chain uses TRBV4-3 and TRBJ1-5; weak D call: TRBD1 (5 bases). The receptor's source is a man aged 45-65 years in good health and CMV-seropositive. The specimen was PBMCs. CDR3 DNA sequence: TGCGCCAGCAGCCAAGCCCGGGGACTTAGCAATCAGCCCCAGCATTTT. The encoded protein is CASSQARGLSNQPQHF.